The 5 T cell receptor beta chains listed next were all sequenced from one sample in a study of somatic mutations in cytotoxic T cells in rheumatoid arthritis. The protocol was immunoSEQ multiplex PCR, while the TCRdb copy is restricted to in-frame clones and leaves out a portion. This sample has about 30,000 clones, with around 86% found just once. Sequencing was performed on CD8+ T cells sorted from blood. The receptors stem from an adult with rheumatoid arthritis.

This clone was observed once. The chain combines TRBV4-1 with TRBJ2-7; no reliable D call. The CDR3 has 13 amino acids. The ends were cut back, 1 base at V and 7 bases at J, with 11 bases in the middle. Germline V gene sequence: CDR1 MGHRA, CDR2 YSYEKL. The CDR3 protein is CASSQGSVGEQYF. The CDR3 DNA follows: TGCGCCAGCAGCCAAGGGTCCGTCGGTGAGCAGTACTTC.

V and J are TRBV5-4 and TRBJ1-6; 7 bases agree with TRBD1. Germline trimming cut 0 bases from V and 7 bases from J; bases unmatched to any gene: 7. CDR1 and CDR2 from the germline V gene are SGHNT and YYREEE (reference sequence). The CDR3 sequence is 16 residues long. DNA for the CDR3: TGTGCCAGCAGCTTGGGGGACAGACTACGAAATTCACCCCTCCACTTT. This codes for CASSLGDRLRNSPLHF.

The gene calls are TRBV6-5 and TRBJ2-5; the match to TRBD2 covers 8 bases. Germline V lookup: CDR1 MNHEY, CDR2 SVGAGI. Germline trimming cut 5 bases from V and 5 bases from J; bases unmatched to any gene: 10. CDR3 length: 15 amino acids. The CDR3 sequence: CASSRGLGSMETQYF. The CDR3 region has the DNA TGTGCCAGCAGTAGGGGACTAGGAAGTATGGAGACCCAGTACTTC.

This chain uses TRBV29-1 with TRBJ2-2; D not resolved. Germline assignment: CDR1 SQVTM and CDR2 ANQGSEA. This CDR3 has 15 amino acids. Trimming cost V 7 bases and J 5 bases, with 20 bases left between them. CDR3 bases: TGCAGCGCCACCGACGGATGGTTCCAGACCGGGGAGCTGTTTTTT. This gives the protein CSATDGWFQTGELFF.

The chain joins TRBV15 to TRBJ1-2, with D perhaps TRBD1 (6 bases). The CDR3 runs 16 residues. Trimming left V 4 bases short and J 5 bases short, with 20 bases between. Germline assignment: CDR1 LNHNV and CDR2 YYDKDF (reference sequence). CDR3 in DNA: TGTGCCACCAGCACCAACCCAGGGGCGGACATATATGGCTACACCTTC. Translated, it gives CATSTNPGADIYGYTF.